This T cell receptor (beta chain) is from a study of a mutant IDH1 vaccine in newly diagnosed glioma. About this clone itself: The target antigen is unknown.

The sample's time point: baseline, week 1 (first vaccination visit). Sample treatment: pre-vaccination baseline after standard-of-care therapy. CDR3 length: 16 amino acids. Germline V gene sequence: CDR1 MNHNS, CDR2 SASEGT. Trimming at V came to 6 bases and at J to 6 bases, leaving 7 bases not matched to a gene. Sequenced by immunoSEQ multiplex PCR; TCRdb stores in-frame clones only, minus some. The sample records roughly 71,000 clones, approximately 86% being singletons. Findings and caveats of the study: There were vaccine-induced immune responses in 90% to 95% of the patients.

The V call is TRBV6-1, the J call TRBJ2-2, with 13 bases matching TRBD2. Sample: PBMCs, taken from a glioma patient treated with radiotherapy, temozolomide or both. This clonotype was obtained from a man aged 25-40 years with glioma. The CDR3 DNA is TGTGCCAGCAGAGAACTAGCGGGGGGGAGAGCCGGGGAGCTGTTTTTT. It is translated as CASRELAGGRAGELFF.